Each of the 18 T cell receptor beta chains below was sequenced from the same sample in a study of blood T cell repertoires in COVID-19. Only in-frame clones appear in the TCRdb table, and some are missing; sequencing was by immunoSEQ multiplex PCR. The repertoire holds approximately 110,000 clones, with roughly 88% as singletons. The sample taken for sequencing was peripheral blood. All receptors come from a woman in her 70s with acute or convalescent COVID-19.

The CDR3 nucleotides are TGTGCCAGCAGCCTCCAGACGGGTGAATCTCCGGCTTTCTTT. This gives the protein CASSLQTGESPAFF. The chain recombines TRBV9 with TRBJ1-1; no clear D. The CDR3 length is 14 residues. Trimming took 4 bases from V and 11 from J, leaving 21 bases between them. Germline loops: CDR1 SGDLS, CDR2 YYNGEE.

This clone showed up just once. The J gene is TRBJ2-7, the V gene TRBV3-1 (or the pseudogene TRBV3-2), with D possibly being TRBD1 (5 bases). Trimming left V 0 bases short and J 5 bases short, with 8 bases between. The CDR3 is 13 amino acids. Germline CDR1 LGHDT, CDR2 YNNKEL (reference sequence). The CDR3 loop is CASSQDARDEQYF. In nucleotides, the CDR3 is TGTGCCAGCAGCCAAGATGCCAGGGACGAGCAGTACTTC.

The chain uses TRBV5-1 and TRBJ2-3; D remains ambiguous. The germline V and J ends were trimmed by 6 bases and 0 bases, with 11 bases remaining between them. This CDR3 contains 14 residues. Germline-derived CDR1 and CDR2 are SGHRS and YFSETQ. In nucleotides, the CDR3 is TGCGCCAGCACCTCGGTTACTAGCACAGATACGCAGTATTTT. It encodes CASTSVTSTDTQYF. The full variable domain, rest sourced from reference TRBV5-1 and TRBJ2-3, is KAGVTQTPRYLIKTRGQQVTLSCSPISGHRSVSWYQQTPGQGLQFLFEYFSETQRNKGNFPGRFSGRQFSNSRSEMNVSTLELGDSALYLCASTSVTSTDTQYFGPGTRLTVL.

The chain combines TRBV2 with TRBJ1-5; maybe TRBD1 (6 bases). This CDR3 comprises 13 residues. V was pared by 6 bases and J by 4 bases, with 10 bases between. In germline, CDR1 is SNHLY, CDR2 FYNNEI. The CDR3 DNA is TGTGCCAGCAGGGACAGCACGAATCAGCCCCAGCATTTT. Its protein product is CASRDSTNQPQHF.

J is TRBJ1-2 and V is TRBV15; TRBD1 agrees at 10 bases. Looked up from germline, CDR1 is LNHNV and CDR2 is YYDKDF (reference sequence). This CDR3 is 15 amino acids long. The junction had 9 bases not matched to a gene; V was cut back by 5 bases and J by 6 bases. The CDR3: CATSSRTGGLDGYTF. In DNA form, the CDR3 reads TGTGCCACCAGCTCAAGGACAGGGGGTTTAGATGGCTACACCTTC.

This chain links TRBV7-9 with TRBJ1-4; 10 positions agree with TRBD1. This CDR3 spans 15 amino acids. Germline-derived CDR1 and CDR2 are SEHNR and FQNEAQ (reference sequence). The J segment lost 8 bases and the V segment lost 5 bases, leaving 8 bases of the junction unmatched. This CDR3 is CASSLQGTGDEKLFF. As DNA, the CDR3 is TGTGCCAGCAGCCTCCAAGGGACAGGGGACGAAAAACTGTTTTTT. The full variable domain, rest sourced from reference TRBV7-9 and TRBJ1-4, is DTGVSQNPRHKITKRGQNVTFRCDPISEHNRLYWYRQTLGQGPEFLTYFQNEAQLEKSRLLSDRFSAERPKGSFSTLEIQRTEQGDSAMYLCASSLQGTGDEKLFFGSGTQLSVL.

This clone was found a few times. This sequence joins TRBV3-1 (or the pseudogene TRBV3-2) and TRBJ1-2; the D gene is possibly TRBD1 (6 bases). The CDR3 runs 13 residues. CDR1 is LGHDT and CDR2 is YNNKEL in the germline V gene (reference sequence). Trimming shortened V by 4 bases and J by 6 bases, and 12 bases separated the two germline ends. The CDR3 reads CASSPLRGDGYTF. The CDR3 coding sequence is TGTGCCAGCAGCCCCCTCAGGGGAGATGGCTACACCTTC.

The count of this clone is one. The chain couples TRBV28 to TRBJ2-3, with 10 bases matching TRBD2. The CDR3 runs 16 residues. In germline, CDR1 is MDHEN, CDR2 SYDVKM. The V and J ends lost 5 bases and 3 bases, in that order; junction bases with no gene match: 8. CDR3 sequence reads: CASSTSLAGVTDTQYF. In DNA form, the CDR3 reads TGTGCCAGCAGTACTAGCCTAGCGGGAGTGACAGATACGCAGTATTTT.

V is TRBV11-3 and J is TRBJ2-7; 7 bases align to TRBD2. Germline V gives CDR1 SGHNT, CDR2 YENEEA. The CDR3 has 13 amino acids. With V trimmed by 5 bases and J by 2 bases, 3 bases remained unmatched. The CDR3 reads CASSMGLTYEQYF. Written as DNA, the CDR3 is TGTGCCAGCAGCATGGGACTAACCTACGAGCAGTACTTC.

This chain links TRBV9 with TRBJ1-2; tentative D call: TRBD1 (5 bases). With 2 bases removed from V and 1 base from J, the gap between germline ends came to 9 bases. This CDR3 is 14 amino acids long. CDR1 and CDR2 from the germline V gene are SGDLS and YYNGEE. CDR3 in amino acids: CASSVLQDNYGYTF. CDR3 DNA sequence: TGTGCCAGCAGCGTTCTACAGGATAACTATGGCTACACCTTC.

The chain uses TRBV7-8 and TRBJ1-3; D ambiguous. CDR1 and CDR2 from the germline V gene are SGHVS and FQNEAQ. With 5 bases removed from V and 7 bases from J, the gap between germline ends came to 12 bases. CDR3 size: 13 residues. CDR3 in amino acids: CASSAGVQNTIYF. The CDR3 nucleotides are TGTGCCAGCAGCGCTGGAGTCCAGAACACCATATATTTT.

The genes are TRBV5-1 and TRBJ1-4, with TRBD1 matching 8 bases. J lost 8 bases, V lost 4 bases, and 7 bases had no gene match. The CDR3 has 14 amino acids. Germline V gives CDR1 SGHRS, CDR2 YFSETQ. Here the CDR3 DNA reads TGCGCCAGCAGCCTCGACAGGGGCGGCGAAAAACTGTTTTTT. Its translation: CASSLDRGGEKLFF.

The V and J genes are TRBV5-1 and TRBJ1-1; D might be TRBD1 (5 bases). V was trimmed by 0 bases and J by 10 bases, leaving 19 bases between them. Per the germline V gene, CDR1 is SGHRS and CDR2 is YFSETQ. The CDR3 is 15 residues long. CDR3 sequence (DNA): TGCGCCAGCAGCTTGGATAACGGTGGGGCGCAGAGAGCTTTCTTT. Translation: CASSLDNGGAQRAFF.

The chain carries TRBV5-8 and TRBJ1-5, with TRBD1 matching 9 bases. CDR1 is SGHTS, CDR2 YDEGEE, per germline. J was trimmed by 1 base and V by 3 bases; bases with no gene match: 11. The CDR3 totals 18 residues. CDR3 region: CASSSRPGTGKSNQPQHF. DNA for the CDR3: TGTGCCAGCAGCTCCCGTCCCGGGACAGGGAAAAGCAATCAGCCCCAGCATTTT. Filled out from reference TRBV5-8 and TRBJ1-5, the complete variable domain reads EAGVTQSPTHLIKTRGQQATLRCSPISGHTSVYWYQQALGLGLQFLLWYDEGEERNRGNFPPRFSGRQFPNYSSELNVNALELEDSALYLCASSSRPGTGKSNQPQHFGDGTRLSIL.

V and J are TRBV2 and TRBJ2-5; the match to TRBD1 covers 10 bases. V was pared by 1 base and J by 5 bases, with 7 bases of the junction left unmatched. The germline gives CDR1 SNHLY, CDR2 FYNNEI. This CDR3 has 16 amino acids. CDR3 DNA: TGTGCCAGCAGTGAAGGACAGGGGGCCGGGATTGAGACCCAGTACTTC. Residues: CASSEGQGAGIETQYF.

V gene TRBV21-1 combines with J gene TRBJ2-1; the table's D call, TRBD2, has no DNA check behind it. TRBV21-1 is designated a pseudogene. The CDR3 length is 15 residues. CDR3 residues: CASSNPRESYNEQFF. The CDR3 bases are TGTGCCAGCAGCAATCCACGAGAATCCTACAATGAGCAGTTCTTC.

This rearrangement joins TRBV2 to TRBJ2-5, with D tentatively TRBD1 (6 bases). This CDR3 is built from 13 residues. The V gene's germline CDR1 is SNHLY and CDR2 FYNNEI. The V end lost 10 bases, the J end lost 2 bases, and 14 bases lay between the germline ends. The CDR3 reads CATNRGGQETQYF. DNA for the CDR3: TGTGCCACCAACCGAGGGGGTCAAGAGACCCAGTACTTC.

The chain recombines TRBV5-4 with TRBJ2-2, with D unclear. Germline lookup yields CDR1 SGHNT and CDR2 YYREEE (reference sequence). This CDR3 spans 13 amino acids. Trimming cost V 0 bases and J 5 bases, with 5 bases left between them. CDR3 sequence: CASSLALTGELFF. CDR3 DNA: TGTGCCAGCAGCTTGGCCCTTACCGGGGAGCTGTTTTTT.